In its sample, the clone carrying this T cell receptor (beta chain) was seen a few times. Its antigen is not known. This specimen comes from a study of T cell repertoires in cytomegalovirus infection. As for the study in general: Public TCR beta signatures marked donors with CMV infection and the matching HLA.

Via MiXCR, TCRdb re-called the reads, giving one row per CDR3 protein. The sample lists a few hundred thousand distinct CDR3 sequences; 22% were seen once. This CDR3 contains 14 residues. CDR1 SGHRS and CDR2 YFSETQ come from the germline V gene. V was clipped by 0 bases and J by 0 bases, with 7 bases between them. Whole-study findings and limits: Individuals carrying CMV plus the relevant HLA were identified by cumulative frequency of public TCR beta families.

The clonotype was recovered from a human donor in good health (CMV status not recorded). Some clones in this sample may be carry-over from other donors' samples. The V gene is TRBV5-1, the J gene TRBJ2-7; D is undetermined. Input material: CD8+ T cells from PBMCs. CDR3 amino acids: CASSLVAGSYEQYF. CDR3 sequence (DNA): TGCGCCAGCAGCTTGGTCGCAGGCTCCTACGAGCAGTACTTC.